The 13 T cell receptor beta chains given below trace back to one sample, sequenced in a study of CD8+CD57+ T cells in acquired aplastic anemia. Individuals selected for sequencing had exhibited CD8+CD57+ cell expansion on flow cytometry. TCR beta VDJ and CDR3 were profiled, and genomic DNA was the template. TCRdb reanalysed the reads using MiXCR and keeps one entry per CDR3 protein. Of hundreds of thousands of distinct CDR3 sequences in the sample, around half are singletons; the top ten hold over 7.5%. Sequences were obtained from sorted CD4+, CD8+, or CD8+CD57+ T cells (not recorded which) from PBMCs. All receptors come from a human donor with aplastic anemia.

This clonotype was counted only a few times. The rearrangement joins TRBV19 to TRBJ1-1, with D unresolved. Germline CDR1 LNHDA, CDR2 SQIVND (reference sequence). The CDR3 consists of 13 residues. V was shortened by 4 bases and J by 0 bases, with 6 bases between the two germline ends. The CDR3 nucleotides are TGTGCCAGTAGTAGGACGGTGAACACTGAAGCTTTCTTT. Translating it yields CASSRTVNTEAFF.

This clonotype came up a few times. V is TRBV7-2 and J is TRBJ1-6; maybe TRBD1 (5 bases). Germline loops: CDR1 SGHTA, CDR2 FQGNSA. V lost 5 bases to trimming and J lost 8 bases, with 13 bases between them. The CDR3 length is 14 residues. CDR3 coding DNA: TGTGCCAGCAGCCAAGAGCAGGGCGATTCACCCCTCCACTTT. Its protein product is CASSQEQGDSPLHF.

This clonotype was counted a few times. The junction departs from germline at one end; a sequencing error may be responsible. The chain combines TRBV10-3 with TRBJ2-3; no definite D call. Per the germline V gene, CDR1 is ENHRY and CDR2 is SYGVKD. CDR3 size: 14 residues. The CDR3 loop reads CASSLTPRTDTQYF. DNA for the CDR3: TGTGCCAGCAGTCTAACGCCGCGGACAGATACGCAGTATTTT.

V usage is TRBV29-1 and J usage is TRBJ1-2; D is unclear. This CDR3 has 13 amino acids. The V gene lost 3 bases and the J gene lost 5 bases, with 13 bases spanning the gap. Germline-derived CDR1 and CDR2 are SQVTM and ANQGSEA. The CDR3 DNA sequence: TGCAGCGTTGAGGACGTGGAGATATATGGCTACACCTTC. It is translated as CSVEDVEIYGYTF.

This clonotype was picked up many times. The chain joins TRBV2 to TRBJ2-3; 11 bases fit TRBD2. The length of the CDR3 is 19 residues. Germline V gene lookup returns CDR1 SNHLY and CDR2 FYNNEI. V was clipped by 4 bases and J by 5 bases; unmatched bases: 17. This chain's CDR3 is CASSGLAGIDRLSQDTQYF. CDR3 nucleotide sequence: TGTGCCAGCAGTGGACTAGCGGGAATCGATAGACTGTCCCAAGATACGCAGTATTTT.

This clonotype was detected ten times or more. The CDR3 coding sequence is TGTGCCAGCAGCTTAGTTGGCGGGGACGAGCAGTACTTC. Residues: CASSLVGGDEQYF. The chain is built from TRBV7-9 and TRBJ2-7; a possible D gene is TRBD2 (6 bases). The CDR3 totals 13 residues. Trimming cost V 1 base and J 5 bases, with 9 bases left between them. Germline CDR1 SEHNR, CDR2 FQNEAQ (reference sequence).

The V and J genes are TRBV24-1 and TRBJ2-1; 10 bases are a match to TRBD2. This CDR3 comprises 15 residues. V dropped 3 bases and J dropped 7; count of bases not matched to a gene: 5. Germline V CDR1 and CDR2: KGHDR, SFDVKD. The DNA for the CDR3 is TGTGCCACCAGTGATCTAGCGGGAGTGGGAAATGAGCAGTTCTTC. As protein: CATSDLAGVGNEQFF.

The chain couples TRBV20-1 to TRBJ1-2; no clear D. The CDR3 runs 12 residues. CDR1 is DFQATT, CDR2 SNEGSKA, per germline (reference sequence). V was trimmed by 3 bases and J by 4 bases, leaving 9 bases between them. Here the CDR3 reads CSASASGYGYTF. Written as DNA, the CDR3 is TGCAGTGCTAGTGCATCGGGCTATGGCTACACCTTC.

The V gene is TRBV4-1, the J gene TRBJ1-2; D possibly corresponds to TRBD1 (5 bases). From germline, CDR1 is MGHRA and CDR2 YSYEKL. V was trimmed by 4 bases and J by 4 bases, leaving 13 bases between them. The CDR3 is made up of 14 amino acids. CDR3 sequence: CASSRGRGSYGYTF. The CDR3 nucleotides read TGCGCCAGCAGCCGAGGGCGGGGGAGCTATGGCTACACCTTC.

This chain joins TRBV25-1 and TRBJ2-7; TRBD1 aligns across 7 bases. V shed 6 bases and J 0 bases; nucleotides not matched to a gene: 8. There are 15 residues in the CDR3. Germline CDR1 and CDR2: MGHDK and SYGVNS. In DNA form, the CDR3 reads TGTGCCAGCAGATGGACCCGGGACAGCTCCTACGAGCAGTACTTC. This translates into CASRWTRDSSYEQYF.

In regard to this clonotype: Since a much larger clone is just one base distant, this may be a read error. The chain is built from TRBV20-1 and TRBJ1-4; 7 bases are a match to TRBD1. The CDR3 has 14 amino acids. Germline V gene sequence: CDR1 DFQATT, CDR2 SNEGSKA (reference sequence). The CDR3 sequence: CSARPGQRNGKLFF. In nucleotides, the CDR3 is TGCAGTGCTAGGCCGGGACAGCGGAATGGAAAACTGTTTTTT.

The chain employs TRBV20-1 and TRBJ2-3; 12 bases fit TRBD2. V shed 6 bases, J shed 5 bases, and the junction held 6 bases outside the gene matches. Germline V gives CDR1 DFQATT, CDR2 SNEGSKA (reference sequence). There are 14 residues in the CDR3. CDR3 loop: CSALTSGSLDTQYF. CDR3 coding DNA: TGCAGTGCCTTGACTAGCGGGAGTTTAGATACGCAGTATTTT.

This clonotype has only a few counts. V gene TRBV30 combines with J gene TRBJ1-2; D remains unclear. V lost 0 bases and J 4 bases, leaving 12 bases between the germline ends. Germline V gene data show CDR1 as GTSNPN and CDR2 as SVGIG (reference sequence). The CDR3 loop spans 14 amino acids. CDR3 in DNA: TGTGCCTGGAGTGTTTTGGGTGGAAGCTATGGCTACACCTTC. It specifies CAWSVLGGSYGYTF.